Included here is one T cell receptor (beta chain) sequence, with context. Its specificity is unknown. Next came a second PCR, run for about 7 to 12 cycles, which used a sample-barcoded 5' primer along with a J-beta primer mix. MiXCR, run by TCRdb on the 5' RACE reads, gives a single entry per CDR3 protein. Seen here are about 670,000 distinct CDR3 sequences, around two fifths observed once, and the top ten hold around 30%. This sample is drawn from a study of blood T cells in healthy people across ages. From germline, CDR1 is SGHRS and CDR2 YFSETQ. With 0 bases removed from V and 7 bases from J, the gap between germline ends came to 10 bases. The CDR3 covers 13 residues. Study-wide results and limits: Long-lived donors carried more naive CD4+ cells and greater diversity than aged donors.

A minimum of 5 micrograms of total RNA was extracted per sample. The TCR was taken from a man aged 80 or over in good health. Sequenced input: blood. The J gene is TRBJ2-5, the V gene TRBV5-1; D remains ambiguous. The CDR3 is CASSLEPERTQYF. The CDR3 bases are TGCGCCAGCAGCTTGGAACCCGAGAGGACCCAGTACTTC.